The entry below gives a single TCR beta chain sequence along with its context. The target antigen is unknown. Time point reported: pretreatment peripheral blood. This record belongs to a study of PD-L1 blockade in urothelial cancer. Study-wide context: Atezolizumab, begun by patients in the mid-2010s, was given at 1,200 mg intravenously every 3 weeks.

Study-wide results and limits: Blood TCR clonality below the median before treatment was a predictor of better survival.

This CDR3 contains 15 residues. Germline V gene data show CDR1 as SGHRS and CDR2 as YFSETQ. Trimming cost V 4 bases and J 3 bases; bases outside gene matches: 8. Every PCR was spiked with synthetic TCR analog templates. Produced via immunoSEQ multiplex PCR; TCRdb's table is partial and in-frame only. The sample carries under 55,000 clones, 80% to 90% recorded once. Sequenced here: PBMCs, sampled around atezolizumab (anti-PD-L1) treatment. The receptor was derived from a man between 65 and 85 years old with urothelial cancer. The chain is built from TRBV5-1 and TRBJ2-3; TRBD2 matches at 7 bases. The CDR3 is CASSRLAGRTDTQYF. The CDR3 coding sequence is TGCGCCAGCAGCCGACTAGCAGGCAGGACAGATACGCAGTATTTT.